This TCR beta chain was sequenced for a study of T cells in Graves' hyperthyroidism and ophthalmopathy. Notes on the study in general: In the blood, most expanded thyroid clonotypes above 0.001 appeared as well. Ophthalmopathy onset followed model prediction by a median approximately six months.

RNA transcripts were the template for amplifying TCR beta CDR3 regions. The HTBI set primed first-round TCR CDR3 RT-PCR. TCRdb itself ran the multiplex PCR reads through MiXCR, one entry per CDR3 protein. The table lists hundreds of thousands of distinct CDR3 sequences, about 20% of them singletons. J was trimmed by 4 bases and V by 3 bases; bases with no gene match: 5. The germline gives CDR1 LNHDA, CDR2 SQIVND (reference sequence). The CDR3 runs to 15 residues. This clonotype was observed a handful of times. What it binds is unknown. Ophthalmopathy cases met thresholds of Clinical Activity Score at least 3, NOSPECS grade at least 4 and duration under 3 months.

The chain is built from TRBV19 and TRBJ2-5; 10 bases agree with TRBD2. Sequencing was performed on blood. This receptor was taken from a woman between 65 and 79 years old with Graves' ophthalmopathy. In DNA form, the CDR3 reads TGTGCCAGTAGTATCCCAGCGGGAGGGAGAGAGACCCAGTACTTC. It yields the protein CASSIPAGGRETQYF.